This T cell receptor beta chain was retrieved from a study of cytomegalovirus exposure and HLA in healthy donors. PCR amplification relied on 60 Vbeta primers (plus 13 Jbeta primers). Profiling relied on immunoSEQ multiplex PCR, and the TCRdb table lists in-frame clones only, not all of them. The sample yields 95,000 to 150,000 clones, roughly 66% seen once. Concerning this clone itself: The target antigen is unknown. Within the sample, other DNA sequences also encode this same CDR3.

Study-level points and caveats: The listing of roughly 160 TCR beta chains classed them as cytomegalovirus-associated.

The V gene's germline CDR1 is MNHEY and CDR2 SMNVEV (reference sequence). Trimming took 2 bases from V and 7 from J, leaving 6 bases between them. The CDR3 runs 12 residues. Input material: PBMCs. This TCR was sampled from a man aged 18 to 29 in good health and CMV-seronegative. The genes are TRBV27 and TRBJ1-5, with D possibly matching TRBD1 (5 bases). CDR3 DNA: TGTGCCAGCAGTTTACAGGGACAGCCCCAGCATTTT. Translating it yields CASSLQGQPQHF.